A selection of T cell receptor beta chains follows, all from one sample in a study of identical twins. A single record per CDR3 protein comes from TCRdb applying MiXCR to the 5' RACE reads. The data hold 400,000 or so distinct CDR3 sequences, with about 10% observed a single time. The specimen sequenced was naive T cells sorted from blood. The receptors derive from a woman aged 50 to 65 in good health. Each CDR3 is given with its conserved first and last residue. D genes are given only for firm matches. Clone size, where shown, is once, few, many, or a class for clones that have expanded.

V	J	size	D	DNA	CDR3
TRBV21-1	TRBJ1-1	NA	NA	TGTGCCAGCAGCAAAAGAAGCTTAGGCGCAACGAGTATGAACACTGAAGCTTTCTTT	CASSKRSLGATSMNTEAFF
TRBV7-2	TRBJ2-1	NA	TRBD2	TGTGCCAGCAGCAAATTAGCGGGAGCCTACAATGAGCAGTTCTTC	CASSKLAGAYNEQFF
TRBV5-1	TRBJ1-4	NA	NA	TGCGCCAGCAGGGTCAACCCCAGCTTCTCTAATGAAAAACTGTTTTTT	CASRVNPSFSNEKLFF
TRBV5-1	TRBJ2-7	few	TRBD1	TGCGCCAGCAGCTTGGCCTATAGAAGGGACAGTACCTACGAGCAGTACTTC	CASSLAYRRDSTYEQYF
TRBV2	TRBJ1-4	many	TRBD1	TGTGCCAGCAGTGACACAGGGGGCGCGGAAGAAGGCGAGGAAAAACTGTTTTTT	CASSDTGGAEEGEEKLFF
TRBV29-1	TRBJ2-2	many	TRBD2	TGCAGCGTTGGAAGTCCGAGCGGGAGGGCTGCGAACACCGGGGAGCTGTTTTTT	CSVGSPSGRAANTGELFF
TRBV5-6	TRBJ1-2	NA	NA	TGTGCCAGCAGCTTCGGCACCGAGGAAGGCTACACCTTC	CASSFGTEEGYTF
TRBV10-2	TRBJ2-2	many	NA	TGCGCCAGCCTTGATGCCGGCGGGGCCCCCAATTTCGGGGAGCTGTTTTTT	CASLDAGGAPNFGELFF
TRBV5-1	TRBJ2-1	few	TRBD2	TGCGCCAGCACCCACACCGGGACTAGCGTTGGAGATGAGCAGTTCTTC	CASTHTGTSVGDEQFF
TRBV19	TRBJ2-4	NA	NA	TGTGCCAGTAGTCAGGACGGGCAAAACATTCAGTACTTC	CASSQDGQNIQYF
TRBV24-1	TRBJ1-1	NA	NA	TGTGCCACCAGTGAGGCCGCGAACACTGAAGCTTTCTTT	CATSEAANTEAFF
TRBV12-3/TRBV12-4	TRBJ2-3	few	TRBD2	TGTGCCAGCAGTTTAACTTTTGGAGGGACTAGGGAAGATACGCAGTATTTT	CASSLTFGGTREDTQYF
TRBV5-1	TRBJ2-2	many	TRBD1	TGCGCCAGCAGCATGGACAGGGGAAACACCGGGGAGCTGTTTTTT	CASSMDRGNTGELFF
TRBV11-3	TRBJ2-1	few	NA	TGTGCCGCCGCCAAAACGGGTTGGGGGAGGTCCCAATATGAGCAGTTCTTC	CAAAKTGWGRSQYEQFF
TRBV29-1	TRBJ2-7	NA	TRBD1	TGCAGCGCCCACACCGGGACAGGGATCAACGAGCAGTACTTC	CSAHTGTGINEQYF
TRBV20-1	TRBJ2-7	many	TRBD2	TGCAGTGCTAGAGCCCTCAGAGCTAGCGGGAGTCACGACGAGCAGTACTTC	CSARALRASGSHDEQYF
TRBV5-1	TRBJ1-1	NA	TRBD1	TGCGCCAGCAGCCCCGATTACAGGGGGGAAGCTTTCTTT	CASSPDYRGEAFF
TRBV4-1	TRBJ2-4	few	NA	TGCGCCAGCAGCCCTCGGCAGGGTGGCATTCAGTACTTC	CASSPRQGGIQYF
TRBV10-3	TRBJ1-1	NA	NA	TGTGCCACCGGGGGCATCACTGAAGCTTTCTTT	CATGGITEAFF
TRBV29-1	TRBJ1-1	NA	NA	TGCAGCGTTGGTGACAGCTGGAACACTGAAGCTTTCTTT	CSVGDSWNTEAFF
TRBV10-3	TRBJ2-3	few	NA	TGTGCCATCAGTGGGCGGGATACGCAGTATTTT	CAISGRDTQYF
TRBV14	TRBJ1-2	NA	NA	TGTGCCAGCAGCCAAGCGATTAACTATGGCTACACCTTC	CASSQAINYGYTF
TRBV19	TRBJ2-2	NA	TRBD1	TGTGCCAGTAGTATGGCCCCTCCTGGACAGGGGTGGAGCGCCGGGGAGCTGTTTTTT	CASSMAPPGQGWSAGELFF
TRBV7-9	TRBJ2-7	NA	TRBD2	TGTGCCAGCAGCCGACTAGCGGGAGGGCCAGGCGAGCAGTACTTC	CASSRLAGGPGEQYF
TRBV14	TRBJ2-5	few	NA	TGTGCCAGCAGCCTCTCGCAAGGGTCCTTGGAGACCCAGTACTTC	CASSLSQGSLETQYF
TRBV19	TRBJ2-1	few	NA	TGTGCCAGTAGTATTTTGGGGGCCACTACCGATGAGCAGTTCTTC	CASSILGATTDEQFF
TRBV7-2	TRBJ2-3	NA	TRBD1	TGTGCCAGCAGCCCTCTCCCCGGGACAGCCACAGATACGCAGTATTTT	CASSPLPGTATDTQYF
TRBV5-1	TRBJ1-1	many	NA	TGCGCCAGCAGCTTCAAGGACACTGAAGCTTTCTTT	CASSFKDTEAFF
TRBV5-5	TRBJ2-7	many	NA	TGTGCCAGCAACTTGTTCGGGACGGTCGATTCCTACGAGCAGTACTTC	CASNLFGTVDSYEQYF
TRBV7-8	TRBJ2-7	medium-sized	NA	TGTGCCAGCAGCTTAGCACAGGACTCCTACGAGCAGTACTTC	CASSLAQDSYEQYF
TRBV4-2	TRBJ2-2	NA	NA	TGTGCCAGCAGCCAACGGGAGAGGTGGACCGGGGAGCTGTTTTTT	CASSQRERWTGELFF
TRBV7-8	TRBJ2-1	NA	TRBD2	TGTGCCAGCAGATCCACCGGGACTATATTTCCCCCCGAGCAGTTCTTC	CASRSTGTIFPPEQFF
TRBV29-1	TRBJ2-3	NA	NA	TGCAGCAGTCTGGATAGCACAGATACGCAGTATTTT	CSSLDSTDTQYF
TRBV4-1	TRBJ1-4	many	NA	TGCGCCAGCAGCCCAGTCCCGGGACGGATTAATGAAAAACTGTTTTTT	CASSPVPGRINEKLFF
TRBV7-6	TRBJ2-2	NA	TRBD2	TGTGCCAGCAGCCTAGGGGGACTAGCGGGAAAAGAGCTGTTTTTT	CASSLGGLAGKELFF
TRBV24-1	TRBJ2-3	few	TRBD2	TGTGCCACCAGTAACTGGGGTAGCGGGATGCGAGATACGCAGTATTTT	CATSNWGSGMRDTQYF
TRBV5-1	TRBJ2-5	NA	NA	TGCGCCAGCAGCGCCGCTAGCCAAGAGACCCAGTACTTC	CASSAASQETQYF
TRBV5-1	TRBJ2-1	many	TRBD1	TGCGCCAGCAGCTTGACAGGGGGCACCTACAATGAGCAGTTCTTC	CASSLTGGTYNEQFF
TRBV5-1	TRBJ2-7	few	TRBD2	TGCGCCAGCAGCGGGACGGGAGGGCCTGGAGAGCAGTACTTC	CASSGTGGPGEQYF
TRBV20-1	TRBJ2-1	NA	NA	TGCAGTGCTAGAGATCGGGGCCTGCGGGAAACCTACAATGAGCAGTTCTTC	CSARDRGLRETYNEQFF
TRBV5-1	TRBJ1-2	many	NA	TGCGCCAGCAGCTTGTGGCAGGGGAATGGCTACACCTTC	CASSLWQGNGYTF
TRBV4-2	TRBJ1-5	few	NA	TGTGCCAGCAGCCAAGATACTAGCAATCAGCCCCAGCATTTT	CASSQDTSNQPQHF
TRBV5-5	TRBJ2-3	few	NA	TGTGCCAGCAGCTCCGTCCCGGGCACAGATACGCAGTATTTT	CASSSVPGTDTQYF
TRBV24-1	TRBJ2-3	NA	NA	TGTGCCACCAGTGATTTCTCGGGAGATCCAACAGATACGCAGTATTTT	CATSDFSGDPTDTQYF
TRBV24-1	TRBJ2-1	NA	NA	TGTGCCACCAGTGATTACCAAGACAGGCGATACAATGAGCAGTTCTTC	CATSDYQDRRYNEQFF
TRBV5-6	TRBJ2-7	NA	NA	TGTGCCAGCAGCGCAGGCGGACTCGCCGTAGGATACGAGCAGTACTTC	CASSAGGLAVGYEQYF
TRBV25-1	TRBJ2-1	NA	NA	TGTGCCAGCAGCCCCTTCTCCGGGAGCTACTCTGAGCAGTTCTTC	CASSPFSGSYSEQFF
TRBV12-3/TRBV12-4	TRBJ1-2	many	NA	TGTGCCAGCAGTTATGGGGGAACTGACTATGGCTACACCTTC	CASSYGGTDYGYTF
TRBV5-1	TRBJ2-7	few	TRBD2	TGCGCCAGCAGCCCGCAGGTAACGGGAGGGGGTTCCTACGAGCAGTACTTC	CASSPQVTGGGSYEQYF
TRBV27	TRBJ2-7	few	NA	TGTGCCAGCAGCCAAACGGTTCCCCCCTACGAGCAGTACTTC	CASSQTVPPYEQYF
TRBV6-5	TRBJ2-4	NA	NA	TGTGCCAGCAGTTTAGGGGCGCTTGGCAAAAACATTCAGTACTTC	CASSLGALGKNIQYF
TRBV12-3/TRBV12-4	TRBJ2-1	many	NA	TGTGCCAGCAGTTCCTCGGCAGGGTTGTACAATGAGCAGTTCTTC	CASSSSAGLYNEQFF
TRBV20-1	TRBJ2-1	few	NA	TGCAGTGCTAGATGGCCTAACAATGAGCAGTTCTTC	CSARWPNNEQFF
TRBV29-1	TRBJ2-3	NA	TRBD1	TGCAGCGAGTATGATCCGGGACAGCGCACAGATACGCAGTATTTT	CSEYDPGQRTDTQYF
TRBV20-1	TRBJ2-1	NA	NA	TGCAGTGCTAGACGCCTGGGCGATGAGCAGTTCTTC	CSARRLGDEQFF